This T cell receptor beta chain was captured by sequencing in a study of OX40 agonist ivuxolimab in advanced cancers. Study as a whole: Three patients showed partial responses: one hepatocellular carcinoma and two cutaneous melanoma cases. Study-wide results and limits: The mean number of expanded clones was higher in CD8+ T cells than in CD4+. Dose levels from 0.1 to 3.0 mg/kg saw CD4+ and CD8+ blood T cells expand clonally by week 6.

The table lists this clone with a count of one. Its antigen is still unknown. In germline, CDR1 is LGHNA, CDR2 YNFKEQ. The CDR3 totals 19 residues. Unmatched junction bases numbered 17, after V lost 0 bases and J lost 3 bases. Libraries were prepared by immunoSEQ multiplex PCR; TCRdb keeps only in-frame clonotypes and omits some of them. The sample lists roughly 13,000 clones, about 83% occurring once. At baseline, cycle 4 day 1, and cycle 7 day 1, blood was sampled. The origin of this receptor is an adult with an advanced solid tumor such as melanoma, head and neck, liver or kidney cancer. The chain recombines TRBV4-2 with TRBJ2-7; 7 positions agree with TRBD1. The specimen comprised CD4+ or CD8+ T cells sorted from blood, sampled in a trial of the OX40 agonist ivuxolimab. For the CDR3, the DNA is TGTGCCAGCAGCCAAGAGGGGGCATTTAGGACAGGCAGGAACTACGAGCAGTACTTC. This translates into CASSQEGAFRTGRNYEQYF.